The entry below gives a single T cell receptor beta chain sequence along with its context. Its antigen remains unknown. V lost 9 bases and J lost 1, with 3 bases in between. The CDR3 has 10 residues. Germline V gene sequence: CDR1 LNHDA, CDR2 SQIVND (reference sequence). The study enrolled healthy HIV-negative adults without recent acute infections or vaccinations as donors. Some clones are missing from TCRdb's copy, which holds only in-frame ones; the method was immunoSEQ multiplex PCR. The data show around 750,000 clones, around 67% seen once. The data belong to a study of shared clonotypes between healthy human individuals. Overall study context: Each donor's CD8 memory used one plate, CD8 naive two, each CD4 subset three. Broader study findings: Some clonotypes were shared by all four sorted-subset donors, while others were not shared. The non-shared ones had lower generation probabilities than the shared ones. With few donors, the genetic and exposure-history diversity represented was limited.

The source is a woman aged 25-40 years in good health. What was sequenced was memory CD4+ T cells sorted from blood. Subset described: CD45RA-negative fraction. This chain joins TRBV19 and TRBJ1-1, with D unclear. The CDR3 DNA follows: TGTGCCAGCGGGAACACTGAAGCTTTCTTT. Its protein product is CASGNTEAFF. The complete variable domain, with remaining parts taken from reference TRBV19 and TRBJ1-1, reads DGGITQSPKYLFRKEGQNVTLSCEQNLNHDAMYWYRQDPGQGLRLIYYSQIVNDFQKGDIAEGYSVSREKKESFPLTVTSAQKNPTAFYLCASGNTEAFFGQGTRLTVV.